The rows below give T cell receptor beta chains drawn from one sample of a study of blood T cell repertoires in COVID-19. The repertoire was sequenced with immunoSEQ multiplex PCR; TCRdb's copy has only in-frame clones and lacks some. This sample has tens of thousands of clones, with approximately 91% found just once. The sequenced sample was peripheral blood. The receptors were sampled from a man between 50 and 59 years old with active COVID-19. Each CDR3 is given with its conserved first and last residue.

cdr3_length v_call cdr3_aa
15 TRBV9 CAGSPDSSANYGYTF
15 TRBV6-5 CASRDRGTENTEAFF
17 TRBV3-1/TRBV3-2 CASTHRSSGRSYNEQFF
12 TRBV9 CASVNGLYGYTF
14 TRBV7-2 CASSPLTVNTEAFF
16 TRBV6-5 CASSYLTSGGTDTQYF
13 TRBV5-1 CASSAASGTEAFF
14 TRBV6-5 CAIGASVDLDEQFF
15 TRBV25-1 CASRLDSLPRGEQYF
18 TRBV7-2 CASSFRETGIGSYNEQFF
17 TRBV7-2 CASSLVNLAGVTDIQYF
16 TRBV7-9 CASSDTGTGGPGELFF
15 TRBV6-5 CASSSAGGPGNTIYF
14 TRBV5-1 CASSGQGDTGELFF
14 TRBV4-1 CASSQDRGTQPQHF
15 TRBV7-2 CASSLAERNTGELFF
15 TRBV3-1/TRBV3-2 CASSIGTSGHNEQFF
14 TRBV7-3 CASSGVPLTDTQYF